One sample yielded the 4 T cell receptor beta chains listed below, sequenced in a study of T cell repertoires in cytomegalovirus infection (dated by TCRdb to between 2018 and 2021). The label giving this sample's treatment or condition can be read as: in vitro stimulation with specific CMV peptide epitopes to enrich CMV-specific T cells. Their target antigens are unknown. TCRdb names Illumina HiSeq 1500 as the instrument used. The public reads were reanalyzed by TCRdb: fastp trimming at Q25, MiXCR alignment, in-frame beta chains only. Duplicate CDR3 protein sequences are folded into a single record with the most common DNA and genes. Recorded for this sample are 300,000 to 400,000 distinct CDR3 sequences; about 29% of them occurred a single time. The top ten hold 15% to 25% of the sample. The starting material was cultured PBMCs, obtained from culture after CMV antigen stimulation. These TCRs come from a human donor in good health (CMV status not recorded). Some clones in this sample may be carry-over from other donors' samples.

This rearrangement joins TRBV4-2 to TRBJ2-6, with D possibly TRBD2 on 7 matching bases. The length of the CDR3 is 18 residues. Trimming took off 5 bases at V and 1 base at J, with 18 bases between the two ends. Germline V gene lookup returns CDR1 LGHNA and CDR2 YNFKEQ. The DNA for the CDR3 is TGTGCCAGCAGCGCAGCGGGACAATGGGTATCTGGGGCCAACGTCCTGACTTTC. Translating gives CASSAAGQWVSGANVLTF.

The table lists this clonotype with many counts. V usage is TRBV19 and J usage is TRBJ1-2; D uncertain. The CDR3 is 14 residues long. The germline CDR1 and CDR2 sequences are LNHDA and SQIVND (reference sequence). The V gene lost 4 bases and the J gene lost 3 bases, with 12 bases spanning the gap. The CDR3 sequence is CASSTPGTDYGYTF. The CDR3 DNA follows: TGTGCCAGTAGTACCCCGGGAACAGACTATGGCTACACCTTC. The whole variable domain, remainder taken from reference TRBV19 and TRBJ1-2, is DGGITQSPKYLFRKEGQNVTLSCEQNLNHDAMYWYRQDPGQGLRLIYYSQIVNDFQKGDIAEGYSVSREKKESFPLTVTSAQKNPTAFYLCASSTPGTDYGYTFGSGTRLTVV.

V usage is TRBV11-3 and J usage is TRBJ1-1; maybe TRBD1 (6 bases). Trimming shortened V by 6 bases and J by 1 base, and 12 bases separated the two germline ends. Germline V lookup: CDR1 SGHNT, CDR2 YENEEA. CDR3 length: 14 residues. CDR3 sequence reads: CASSTGHPNTEAFF. Written as DNA, the CDR3 is TGTGCCAGCAGTACGGGACACCCGAACACTGAAGCTTTCTTT.

The chain employs TRBV18 and TRBJ2-7; D possibly corresponds to TRBD2 (6 bases). Looked up from germline, CDR1 is KGHSH and CDR2 is LQKENI. The CDR3 has 15 residues. Written as DNA, the CDR3 is TGTGCCAGCTCGTTCTACGCCGGGAGAAGCTATCCCCCAACGGTC. This codes for CASSFYAGRSYPPTV.